This record looks at one T cell receptor (beta chain) sequence and its context. No antigen is known for it. The data stem from a study of cytomegalovirus exposure and HLA in healthy donors. Study background: A preliminary data release comprised around 90 million unique TCRs obtained from HLA-typed donors. Findings of the study overall: V segments that were indistinguishable, TRBV6-2 and TRBV6-3 among them, were omitted from analysis.

This PCR relied on a set of 60 Vbeta primers and 13 Jbeta primers. Sequenced by immunoSEQ multiplex PCR; TCRdb stores in-frame clones only, minus some. The table has 130,000 to 150,000 clones, around 79% seen once; the top ten hold roughly 3.1%. Trimming at V came to 2 bases and at J to 2 bases, leaving 9 bases not matched to a gene. The CDR3 is made up of 16 amino acids. Germline V gene sequence: CDR1 MGHRA, CDR2 YSYEKL. This clonotype was sampled from a man aged 35-49 years in good health and CMV-seropositive. The chain carries TRBV4-1 and TRBJ2-7; 7 bases agree with TRBD1. The sequencing sample was made of PBMCs. CDR3 protein: CASSQRIGTDAYEQYF. CDR3 in DNA: TGCGCCAGCAGCCAAAGAATCGGGACAGATGCCTACGAGCAGTACTTC.